This TCR beta chain was observed in a study of blood T cell repertoires in COVID-19. Across the study: Sample material is recorded as cDNA or gDNA derived from T cells, B-cell-depleted T cells, or PBMCs.

Clinical histories supplied by participants themselves formed the basis of cohort assignment. The table came from immunoSEQ multiplex PCR; TCRdb's copy has only in-frame clones and leaves some out. The data contain fewer than 250,000 clones, around nine tenths of them seen just once; the ten biggest clones take up less than 8%. The source material was PBMCs or T cells enriched from blood (not recorded which). The clonotype was recovered from a man younger than 45 in a cohort exposed to, infected with or recovered from COVID-19 (not recorded which).

The chain's CDR3 is CASSLGAALTEAFF. Here the CDR3 DNA reads TGTGCCAGCAGCTTGGGGGCAGCATTGACTGAAGCTTTCTTT. The chain uses TRBV5-8 and TRBJ1-1; D not certain. V was clipped by 0 bases and J by 5 bases, with 11 bases between them. Germline lookup yields CDR1 SGHTS and CDR2 YDEGEE. The CDR3 loop spans 14 amino acids. The full variable domain, completed using reference TRBV5-8 and TRBJ1-1, is EAGVTQSPTHLIKTRGQQATLRCSPISGHTSVYWYQQALGLGLQFLLWYDEGEERNRGNFPPRFSGRQFPNYSSELNVNALELEDSALYLCASSLGAALTEAFFGQGTRLTVV.